This note documents a single T cell receptor (beta chain) sequence. Sequencing was performed with immunoSEQ multiplex PCR; in TCRdb, only in-frame clones are kept and a portion is missing. There are some 150,000 clones in the sample; 85% to 90% occur only once, and about 1.6% lies in the top ten. Germline CDR1 reads ENHRY; CDR2 reads SYGVKD. The CDR3 length is 17 residues. After removal of 8 bases from V and 0 bases from J, the junction contained 9 bases not matched to a gene. This specimen comes from a study of blood T cell repertoires in COVID-19. The sample consisted of peripheral blood. The gene calls are TRBV10-3 and TRBJ2-2; 10 bases match TRBD1. The clonotype comes from a woman in her sixties with acute or convalescent COVID-19. CDR3 amino acids: CAIGTRQGAANTGELFF. CDR3 DNA: TGTGCCATCGGGACGAGACAGGGGGCTGCGAACACCGGGGAGCTGTTTTTT.